These 13 T cell receptor beta chains were sequenced from one sample in a study of identical twins. TCRdb re-analysed the 5' RACE reads in MiXCR, keeping a single row per CDR3 protein. The table lists roughly 500,000 distinct CDR3 sequences, roughly a fifth of them singletons, with around 0.91% in the top ten. The sample was also reused in another study, on T cells expressing NK-cell markers.

The sequenced sample was CD4+ T cells sorted from blood. All receptors derive from a woman aged 18-29 years in good health.

This clonotype has a count of ten or more. V usage is TRBV2 and J usage is TRBJ2-7; D call uncertain. V shed 8 bases and J shed 3 bases, with 14 bases lying between them. In germline, CDR1 is SNHLY, CDR2 FYNNEI. This CDR3 spans 13 amino acids. DNA for the CDR3: TGTGCCAGCGTGGACGGATTACGCTACGAGCAGTACTTC. Encoded protein: CASVDGLRYEQYF.

V and J are TRBV9 and TRBJ2-7; a weak D match, TRBD2 (6 bases). CDR1 and CDR2 (germline): SGDLS, YYNGEE. V gave up 0 bases and J gave up 4 bases, with 11 bases separating them. The CDR3 sequence is 14 residues long. The CDR3 DNA reads as TGTGCCAGCAGCGTAGGGCGGGATTGGTACGAGCAGTACTTC. It yields the protein CASSVGRDWYEQYF.

This clonotype was counted a few times. The chain is built from TRBV12-3 or TRBV12-4 and TRBJ1-1; TRBD1 matches 9 bases. V dropped 5 bases and J dropped 2; count of bases not matched to a gene: 9. The CDR3 loop spans 16 amino acids. CDR3 nucleotide sequence: TGTGCCAGCAGTATAACAGGGGGCGAAAGAAACACTGAAGCTTTCTTT. This gives the protein CASSITGGERNTEAFF.

This clonotype was counted a single time. The CDR3 DNA reads as TGCGCCAGCACCGCTAGGATGGCCCATGGGGCCAACGTCCTGACTTTC. As protein: CASTARMAHGANVLTF. The chain carries TRBV23-1 and TRBJ2-6; D not certain. TRBV23-1 is flagged as an ORF with uncertain function. V was clipped by 7 bases and J by 3 bases, with 16 bases between them. The CDR3 has 16 residues.

The V gene is TRBV20-1, the J gene TRBJ1-1, with 7 bases identical to TRBD1. J lost 5 bases, V lost 1 base, and 4 bases had no gene match. Germline V CDR1 and CDR2: DFQATT, SNEGSKA (reference sequence). The CDR3 has 13 amino acids. CDR3 in amino acids: CSARGTGWTEAFF. As DNA, the CDR3 is TGCAGTGCTAGAGGGACAGGATGGACTGAAGCTTTCTTT.

The J gene is TRBJ2-1, the V gene TRBV12-3 or TRBV12-4; D is unresolved. Trimming pared 6 bases from V and 4 bases from J, leaving 10 bases between. The CDR3 loop spans 13 amino acids. The CDR3 here is CASSPSQYNEQFF. For the CDR3, the DNA is TGTGCCAGCAGCCCCTCCCAATACAATGAGCAGTTCTTC.

This clonotype was seen many times. The chain couples TRBV5-1 to TRBJ2-3, with D possibly TRBD1 on 6 matching bases. Germline-derived CDR1 and CDR2 are SGHRS and YFSETQ. The V and J ends lost 0 bases and 0 bases respectively, with 8 bases between them. This CDR3 is 15 amino acids long. Here the CDR3 DNA reads TGCGCCAGCAGCTTGGCAGGACAGAGCACAGATACGCAGTATTTT. Its translation is CASSLAGQSTDTQYF.

Only a few counts were recorded for this clonotype. The chain joins TRBV12-3 or TRBV12-4 to TRBJ2-5, with 12 bases aligning to TRBD2. The CDR3 sequence is 16 residues long. V shed 6 bases, J shed 5 bases, and the junction held 10 bases outside the gene matches. CDR3 sequence: CASRPRTSGEVETQYF. The CDR3 DNA reads TGTGCCAGCAGACCTAGGACTAGCGGGGAGGTGGAGACCCAGTACTTC.

This clonotype appeared a few times. The J gene is TRBJ2-5, the V gene TRBV29-1; either TRBD1 or TRBD2 may fit D (5 bases each). The CDR3 totals 12 residues. Looked up from germline, CDR1 is SQVTM and CDR2 is ANQGSEA. Trimming took 3 bases from V and 5 from J, leaving 10 bases between them. In DNA form, the CDR3 reads TGCAGCGTTGATGGGGGATGGGAGACCCAGTACTTC. It yields the protein CSVDGGWETQYF.

This clonotype was counted between two and nine times. The chain couples TRBV7-8 to TRBJ2-7; D may be TRBD2 (6 bases). Trimming pared 5 bases from V and 2 bases from J, leaving 13 bases between. Germline CDR1 is SGHVS and CDR2 is FQNEAQ. The CDR3 is 14 amino acids. This CDR3 reads CASSPGGKPYEQYF. The CDR3 nucleotides are TGTGCCAGCAGCCCCGGGGGTAAACCCTACGAGCAGTACTTC.

This clonotype has only a few counts. This sequence joins TRBV12-3 or TRBV12-4 and TRBJ1-6; the D gene is possibly TRBD1 (6 bases). V shed 6 bases and J shed 6 bases, with 15 bases lying between them. The CDR3 has 15 amino acids. The CDR3 bases are TGTGCCAGCAGCGCTCGCGGACAGACTAATTCACCCCTCCACTTT. Encoded protein: CASSARGQTNSPLHF.

This clonotype has more than one count but fewer than ten. This rearrangement joins TRBV2 to TRBJ2-5; D might be TRBD2 (5 bases). This CDR3 comprises 11 residues. CDR1 is SNHLY, CDR2 FYNNEI, per germline. Between the trimmed V and J ends, which lost 8 bases and 7 bases, there was a span of 11 bases. CDR3 nucleotide sequence: TGTGCCAGCCACGGGGTTGGGACCCAGTACTTC. It encodes CASHGVGTQYF.

This clonotype was observed at least ten times. The rearrangement joins TRBV11-2 to TRBJ1-6; 10 bases align to TRBD1. V lost 4 bases and J lost 8; bases outside the gene matches: 8. The CDR3 spans 16 residues. The germline CDR1 and CDR2 sequences are SGHAT and FQNNGV. DNA for the CDR3: TGTGCCAGCAGCTCATCACAGACAGGGGGCCATTCACCCCTCCACTTT. It codes for CASSSSQTGGHSPLHF.